This is a list of T cell receptor beta chains from one sample in a study of cytomegalovirus exposure and HLA in healthy donors. Using immunoSEQ multiplex PCR, the repertoire was profiled, and TCRdb retains in-frame clones only, with some absent. The sample lists 150,000 to 200,000 clones, under 70% occurring once. The source material was PBMCs. These receptor sequences come from a woman between 40 and 55 years old in good health and CMV-seropositive. CDR3s include the opening cysteine and the closing phenylalanine or tryptophan. Fields, in order: J gene, V gene, CDR3 protein.

>TRBJ2-7|TRBV19
CASSIVTGPTYEQYF
>TRBJ1-1|TRBV28
CASSLSGALNTEAFF
>TRBJ2-7|TRBV5-1
CASSFASGGTPRYEQYF
>TRBJ2-3|TRBV9
CASSVEPSGSTDTQYF
>TRBJ1-1|TRBV13
CASSVRGQNTEAFF
>TRBJ2-7|TRBV10-3
CAIGRTGLVGEQYF
>TRBJ1-1|TRBV29-1
CSVEGAGGKITEAFF
>TRBJ1-2|TRBV6-5
CASSPEMRGRGYPF
>TRBJ2-5|TRBV7-8
CASRQRGQETQYF
>TRBJ1-2|TRBV6-5
CASRTGTGGEVGYTF
>TRBJ2-7|TRBV19
CASSSWGQGRTLPYEQYF
>TRBJ2-1|TRBV19
CASSKGRSYEQFF
>TRBJ2-7|TRBV4-2
CASSQEGRDFYEQYF
>TRBJ2-5|TRBV5-1
CASSLEPGQGFETQYF
>TRBJ2-7|TRBV2
CASSAGTSVTYEQYF
>TRBJ1-6|TRBV6-6
CASSAQPGQGNSPLHF
>TRBJ2-5|TRBV25-1
CASSEYDLTQETQYF
>TRBJ1-1|TRBV5-1
CASSPEGESAGTEAFF
>TRBJ2-3|TRBV19
CASSLQGADTQYF
>TRBJ2-3|TRBV5-1
CASSNILAGSTDTQYF
>TRBJ1-2|TRBV5-1
CASSLGGTDYGYTF
>TRBJ2-1|TRBV9
CASSAGVPSSYNEQFF
>TRBJ2-1|TRBV11-2
CASNLGLGGYNEQFF
>TRBJ2-6|TRBV9
CASSALQGSGANVLPF
>TRBJ1-2|TRBV18
CASSFDRDVNGYTF
>TRBJ1-1|TRBV19
CASCLPRNTEAFF
>TRBJ2-2|TRBV5-4
CASSVPGQTTGELFF
>TRBJ1-1|TRBV9
CASSWGGHTEAFF
>TRBJ2-3|TRBV11-2
CASSLGQGMATDTQYF
>TRBJ1-1|TRBV28
CASSSGVYTEAFF
>TRBJ2-7|TRBV7-9
CASSLSAGQEQYF
>TRBJ2-7|TRBV10-3
CAIKDREDEQYF
>TRBJ1-1|TRBV23-1
CASSQGQRCTEAFF
>TRBJ2-1|TRBV5-6
CASSFIAGGLNEQFF
>TRBJ1-1|TRBV18
CASSPARGTEAFF
>TRBJ2-1|TRBV28
CASSLPSSYNEQFF
>TRBJ1-4|TRBV6-1
CASNEGALNEKLFF
>TRBJ2-5|TRBV7-8
CASSSNLAGGPGETQYF
>TRBJ1-2|TRBV5-6
CASSSGQGNYGYTF
>TRBJ2-3|TRBV4-1
CASSQDRGQGVSWTQYF
>TRBJ1-1|TRBV6-5
CASSYSKERTGAEAFF
>TRBJ2-2|TRBV5-1
CASFGETGELFF
>TRBJ1-2|TRBV13
CASSSTGQGYGYTF
>TRBJ1-4|TRBV7-2
CASSLGTPGHEKLFF
>TRBJ2-7|TRBV5-6
CASSLGGQGAEQYF
>TRBJ1-5|TRBV5-1
CASSEDRVGDNQPQHF
>TRBJ1-1|TRBV28
CASNIQGSEAFF
>TRBJ2-5|TRBV25-1
CASSEYVGGPRWETQYF
>TRBJ2-1|TRBV7-2
CASSLARGRNEQFF
>TRBJ2-1|TRBV27
CASSQGSSYNEQFF
>TRBJ2-7|TRBV18
CASSPAGTGRLGDEQYF
>TRBJ2-7|TRBV4-3
CASSHHSGGQHYEQYF
>TRBJ1-3|TRBV6-1
CASSEGGAGNTIYF